This T cell receptor (beta chain) is drawn from a study of T cells in Graves' hyperthyroidism and ophthalmopathy. CDR1 is DFQATT, CDR2 SNEGSKA, per germline (reference sequence). This CDR3 has 15 residues. V shed 0 bases and J 2 bases; nucleotides not matched to a gene: 5. This clonotype was detected ten times or more. Its antigen is as yet unknown. Whole-study results and caveats: Most thyroid clonotypes with frequency above 0.001 were detected in blood.

TCR beta CDR3 regions were amplified from RNA transcripts. A first-round RT-PCR of the TCR CDR3 used the HTBI primer set. TCRdb used MiXCR to reprocess the multiplex PCR reads, holding one entry per CDR3 protein. The sample yields fewer than 650,000 distinct CDR3 sequences, 40% to 50% seen once. The chain recombines TRBV20-1 with TRBJ2-5; 8 positions agree with TRBD2. This TCR was recovered from an adult woman with Graves' disease, either hyperthyroidism or ophthalmopathy (not recorded which). Sample: peripheral blood or thyroid tissue (not recorded which). In nucleotides, the CDR3 is TGCAGTGCTAGAGATGGCGGGAGGCAGCAAGAGACCCAGTACTTC. It is translated as CSARDGGRQQETQYF.